The T cell receptor beta chain under discussion was sequenced for a study of OX40 agonist ivuxolimab in advanced cancers. Whole-study context: Head and neck, renal cell, melanoma or hepatocellular carcinoma were the cancers that dose-escalation patients had. Study-level points and caveats: There were also nonresponders showing low normalized T-cell clonal expansion. Partial responders at 0.1-3.0 mg/kg showed near-lowest clonal expansion.

About this clone: The target antigen is unknown.

Patients were ineligible given autoimmune disease history or systemic immunosuppression. The V end lost 0 bases, the J end lost 2 bases, and 11 bases lay between the germline ends. The CDR3 spans 15 residues. Germline CDR1 is SGHDT and CDR2 is YYEEEE. Sequencing used immunoSEQ multiplex PCR; TCRdb keeps in-frame clones, though not all of them. The data contain around 110,000 clones, under 95% of them seen just once; the ten biggest clones take up 0.95% to 1.5%. The source is an adult with an advanced solid tumor such as melanoma, head and neck, liver or kidney cancer. The genes are TRBV5-6 and TRBJ1-1, with no clear D. The sample here was CD4+ or CD8+ T cells sorted from blood, taken in a trial of the OX40 agonist ivuxolimab. The CDR3 DNA follows: TGTGCCAGCAGCTTGGTCGACATTAGAAACACTGAAGCTTTCTTT. It is translated as CASSLVDIRNTEAFF.